This T cell receptor (beta chain) is drawn from a study of T cell repertoires in cytomegalovirus infection (dated by TCRdb to about 2019). Turning to the overall study: Recently identified HLA-C-restricted CMV epitopes, whose presentation resists viral immunomodulation, were targeted by peptide stimulations together with well-studied HLA-B-restricted epitopes. Donor HLA type was relevant to the analysis, as public TCR beta signatures indicated carriage of CMV infection together with the matching HLA type. General study outcomes and caveats: The ex vivo response was dominated by HLA-C-restricted CMV-specific TCR beta clonotypes, which also provided the single most frequent clonotype in two of eight donors. In both this cohort and an independent cohort of some 350 donors, the cumulative frequency of public TCR beta family members distinguished carriers of CMV infection plus the relevant HLA type.

Read against the paper, the sample's treatment or condition label means: in vitro stimulation with specific CMV peptide epitopes to enrich CMV-specific T cells. This clonotype showed up just a few times. Its specific antigen is unknown. No much larger clone is present one base from it, and per-base qualities are unavailable. V trim: 2 bases; J trim: 6 bases; unmatched bases: 10. Counted from cysteine to phenylalanine, this CDR3 has 16 amino acids. Of all the DNA, just the CDR3 is kept, 48 bases in frame from base 1. Reads for this sample came from an Illumina HiSeq 1500. Through fastp at Q25 and MiXCR, TCRdb rebuilt clones from the public reads, retaining in-frame beta chains. Each CDR3 protein gets just one entry, which takes the most common genes and DNA from the rows behind it. Here the sample has tens of thousands of distinct CDR3 sequences; 20% to 30% occur a single time. The top ten hold roughly 45% of the sample.

Recombination linked TRBV12-3 or TRBV12-4 to TRBJ2-7, with 10 bases matching TRBD1. The specimen was CD8+ T cells from cultured PBMCs, collected from culture after CMV antigen stimulation. The origin of this receptor is a human donor in good health (CMV status not recorded). Some clones in this sample may be carry-over from other donors' samples. The DNA is TGTGCCAGCAGTTTAAGGGTCGGGACAGGGGCGGTCGAGCAGTACTTC. This yields the protein CASSLRVGTGAVEQYF.